What follows are 3 T cell receptor beta chains derived from one specimen sequenced in a study of technical replicates of blood from a few donors. Libraries were prepared by immunoSEQ multiplex PCR; TCRdb keeps only in-frame clonotypes and omits some of them. Of 55,000 to 60,000 clones listed, around 93% are singletons. The material sequenced was PBMCs. These receptors came from a human donor in good health. Some clones in this sample may be carry-over from other donors' samples.

V usage is TRBV7-6 and J usage is TRBJ2-2; D may be TRBD2 (7 bases). CDR1 and CDR2 from the germline V gene are SGHVS and FNYEAQ. The CDR3 consists of 15 residues. The V gene lost 3 bases and the J gene lost 3 bases, with 11 bases spanning the gap. This chain's CDR3 is CASSFRGGDTGELFF. The CDR3 DNA follows: TGTGCCAGCAGCTTCAGGGGAGGGGACACCGGGGAGCTGTTTTTT.

This rearrangement joins TRBV5-4 to TRBJ1-6, with D maybe TRBD1 (5 bases). The CDR3 contains 16 residues. V lost 4 bases to trimming and J lost 10 bases, with 21 bases between them. The germline V gene encodes CDR1 SGHNT and CDR2 YYREEE (reference sequence). In DNA, the CDR3 is TGTGCCAGCAGCCCCGGGGCTAGCCGGAGGGGCTCACCCCTCCACTTT. Residues: CASSPGASRRGSPLHF.

The rearrangement joins TRBV12-5 to TRBJ1-1; 12 bases line up with TRBD1. The ends lost 5 bases at V and 2 bases at J; junction bases unmatched: 0. CDR1 and CDR2 (germline): LGHNT, FRNRAP. The CDR3 is made up of 14 amino acids. The CDR3 nucleotides are TGTGCTAGTGGTGGGACAGGGGGCAACACTGAAGCTTTCTTT. It yields the protein CASGGTGGNTEAFF. The whole variable domain, remainder taken from reference TRBV12-5 and TRBJ1-1, is DARVTQTPRHKVTEMGQEVTMRCQPILGHNTVFWYRQTMMQGLELLAYFRNRAPLDDSGMPKDRFSAEMPDATLATLKIQPSEPRDSAVYFCASGGTGGNTEAFFGQGTRLTVV.